The 18 T cell receptor beta chains listed next were all sequenced from one sample in a study of cytomegalovirus exposure and HLA in healthy donors. The PCR used 60 Vbeta and 13 Jbeta primers. TCRdb's copy holds only in-frame clones and misses some; the assay was immunoSEQ multiplex PCR. Altogether 170,000 or so clones are present, around four fifths being singletons, with the ten largest covering 4.8%. Sequencing was performed on PBMCs. The receptors shown here come from a girl between 5 and 17 years old in good health and CMV-seropositive.

A single count supports this clone. The chain is built from TRBV11-2 and TRBJ2-7; 7 bases are a match to TRBD1. The length of the CDR3 is 18 residues. Germline assignment: CDR1 SGHAT and CDR2 FQNNGV. The trim removed 4 bases at V and 0 bases at J, leaving 15 bases unmatched. The CDR3 nucleotides are TGTGCCAGCAGCTCGCTGTATGGGACAGTACAAAACTCCTACGAGCAGTACTTC. Translating gives CASSSLYGTVQNSYEQYF.

The chain has TRBV6-1 and TRBJ1-4, with 7 bases identical to TRBD1. The J segment lost 5 bases and the V segment lost 5 bases, leaving 8 bases of the junction unmatched. CDR3 length: 15 amino acids. Germline V gene data show CDR1 as MNHNS and CDR2 as SASEGT. Here the CDR3 reads CASSPRTGSNEKLFF. CDR3 sequence (DNA): TGTGCCAGCAGTCCCAGGACAGGCTCCAATGAAAAACTGTTTTTT.

The V gene is TRBV5-4, the J gene TRBJ1-4; TRBD1 is a possible D gene (6 bases). Germline lookup yields CDR1 SGHNT and CDR2 YYREEE (reference sequence). Trimming left V 9 bases short and J 8 bases short, with 17 bases between. The CDR3 runs to 13 residues. This CDR3 is CATTRPGDEKLFF. The CDR3 bases are TGTGCCACCACCAGACCAGGGGACGAAAAACTGTTTTTT.

The chain recombines TRBV12-5 with TRBJ2-1, with TRBD2 matching 10 bases. V shed 1 base, J shed 9 bases, and the junction held 9 bases outside the gene matches. From germline, CDR1 is LGHNT and CDR2 FRNRAP. This CDR3 region has 16 residues. CDR3 sequence (DNA): TGTGCTAGTGGTTTGGATGGTAGCGGGGGGTTGGTTGAGCAGTTCTTC. As protein: CASGLDGSGGLVEQFF.

This clone has just a few counts. CDR3 sequence: CASSLSPGQLSYEQYF. The CDR3 DNA follows: TGTGCCAGCAGCTTAAGTCCGGGACAGCTATCCTACGAGCAGTACTTC. This chain links TRBV7-3 with TRBJ2-7, with 7 bases aligning to TRBD1. CDR3 length: 16 amino acids. Germline CDR1 SGHTA, CDR2 FQGTGA. The V gene end was trimmed by 1 base and the J gene end by 1 base; junction bases not matched to a gene: 7.

The V and J genes are TRBV9 and TRBJ2-7; TRBD1 agrees at 10 bases. J was trimmed by 5 bases and V by 4 bases; bases with no gene match: 6. This CDR3 comprises 14 residues. CDR1 is SGDLS and CDR2 is YYNGEE in the germline V gene. CDR3 in DNA: TGTGCCAGCAGCCAAAGGACAGGGGGGCACGAGCAGTACTTC. It yields the protein CASSQRTGGHEQYF.

The chain links TRBV11-2 to TRBJ2-3; TRBD2 agrees at 12 bases. The CDR3 contains 16 residues. Losses at the gene ends were 5 bases for V and 6 bases for J; bases not matched to a gene: 9. CDR1 and CDR2 from the germline V gene are SGHAT and FQNNGV. The CDR3 DNA reads as TGTGCCAGCAGCGCTTGGACTAGCGGGGACAGGGATACGCAGTATTTT. Amino acids: CASSAWTSGDRDTQYF.

V is TRBV5-6 and J is TRBJ2-3; D is unresolved. The ends were cut back, 1 base at V and 1 base at J, with 7 bases in the middle. Germline CDR1 SGHDT, CDR2 YYEEEE. The length of the CDR3 is 14 residues. The CDR3 DNA reads as TGTGCCAGCAGCTTGTTAGAGCGCACAGATACGCAGTATTTT. Amino acids: CASSLLERTDTQYF.

The V gene is TRBV27, the J gene TRBJ2-7; tentative D call: TRBD2 (5 bases). V lost 4 bases, J lost 4 bases, and 14 bases lay in between. CDR1 MNHEY and CDR2 SMNVEV come from the germline V gene (reference sequence). The CDR3 sequence is 14 residues long. The CDR3 DNA is TGTGCCAGCAGTTCGTTAGCGAACCCGTACGAGCAGTACTTC. It is translated as CASSSLANPYEQYF.

This clone was detected once. J is TRBJ1-1 and V is TRBV27; D is possibly TRBD1 (6 bases). Germline V lookup: CDR1 MNHEY, CDR2 SMNVEV (reference sequence). V shed 5 bases and J shed 8 bases, with 21 bases lying between them. This CDR3 has 15 residues. CDR3: CASSPRTGTPSEAFF. DNA for the CDR3: TGTGCCAGCAGTCCACGAACCGGGACACCCTCCGAAGCTTTCTTT.

The chain has TRBV11-1 and TRBJ2-7, with a possible D match to TRBD2 (5 bases). Trimming took off 7 bases at V and 5 bases at J, with 18 bases between the two ends. This CDR3 has 14 residues. CDR1 and CDR2 (germline): SGHAT, FQDESV (reference sequence). The CDR3 region has the DNA TGTGCCAGCACCTTGAGGGCCGGCCCCGACGAGCAGTACTTC. It is translated as CASTLRAGPDEQYF.

The chain uses TRBV19 and TRBJ2-5, with D unclear. V dropped 4 bases and J dropped 11 bases, with 23 bases sitting between them. Germline CDR1 is LNHDA and CDR2 is SQIVND (reference sequence). The CDR3 spans 15 residues. CDR3 sequence: CASSRVPRPSCEQYF. The CDR3 DNA follows: TGTGCCAGTAGTAGAGTTCCCCGCCCCTCGTGTGAGCAGTACTTC.

The chain couples TRBV5-5 to TRBJ2-2; D is unclear. Trimming took 0 bases from V and 8 from J, leaving 5 bases between them. The CDR3 is 12 residues long. Germline CDR1 SGHKS, CDR2 YYEKEE (reference sequence). The CDR3, as DNA: TGTGCCAGCAGCTTGGCCGGGGGGGAGCTGTTTTTT. This translates into CASSLAGGELFF.

The chain joins TRBV29-1 to TRBJ2-2; D is undetermined. V was shortened by 8 bases and J by 0 bases, with 7 bases between the two germline ends. Germline assignment: CDR1 SQVTM and CDR2 ANQGSEA. This CDR3 region has 12 residues. For the CDR3, the DNA is TGCAGCTCAACATCGAACACCGGGGAGCTGTTTTTT. This sequence encodes CSSTSNTGELFF.

The V call is TRBV7-9, the J call TRBJ2-1; D may be TRBD1 (6 bases). CDR3 length equals 13 residues. Germline V gives CDR1 SEHNR, CDR2 FQNEAQ (reference sequence). Trimming stripped 5 bases from V and 15 bases from J, with 20 bases between. CDR3 protein: CASSPRGQILSFF. In DNA form, the CDR3 reads TGTGCCAGCAGCCCCAGGGGACAAATCTTGTCGTTCTTC.

The rearrangement links TRBV27 to TRBJ2-1; maybe TRBD2 (7 bases). The V gene lost 5 bases and the J gene lost 8 bases, with 19 bases spanning the gap. CDR3 length: 15 residues. The germline gives CDR1 MNHEY, CDR2 SMNVEV (reference sequence). The CDR3 bases are TGTGCCAGCAGTCTTTGGGGGGGGCGGGTCTATGAGCAGTTCTTC. It yields the protein CASSLWGGRVYEQFF.

CDR3 amino acids: CASSAGGSTDTQYF. Here the CDR3 DNA reads TGTGCCAGCAGCGCGGGTGGTAGCACAGATACGCAGTATTTT. The chain links TRBV9 to TRBJ2-3, with no clear D. Germline V gives CDR1 SGDLS, CDR2 YYNGEE. CDR3 size: 14 residues. V lost 3 bases to trimming and J lost 0 bases, with 8 bases between them.

V is TRBV5-6 and J is TRBJ2-1; 7 bases agree with TRBD2. This CDR3 comprises 12 residues. With V trimmed by 0 bases and J by 9 bases, 0 bases remained unmatched. The germline gives CDR1 SGHDT, CDR2 YYEEEE. CDR3 coding DNA: TGTGCCAGCAGCTTGGGCGGGGGTGAGCAGTTCTTC. Amino acids: CASSLGGGEQFF.